This T cell receptor beta chain appears in the sequencing data of a study of early T cells in non-severe SARS-CoV-2 infection. The wider study: Investigators sequenced bulk RNA drawn from unsorted whole blood, and chains remained unpaired. Findings and limits, study-wide: Sequences matched to VDJdb favored anti-spike CD8 responses, while private and CD4 specificities were missed.

As part of library construction, unique molecular identifiers were attached to individual cDNA molecules. TCRdb re-called the 5' RACE reads through MiXCR, storing one row per CDR3 protein. In the table there are tens of thousands of distinct CDR3 sequences, 7.5% to 9.5% of which are singletons. Germline lookup yields CDR1 SEHNR and CDR2 FQNEAQ (reference sequence). This CDR3 spans 11 amino acids. V lost 4 bases and J lost 6, with 7 bases in between. Comments on this clonotype: No antigen is known for it.

This rearrangement joins TRBV7-9 to TRBJ2-7; D gene uncertain. The receptor comes from an adult who was a healthcare worker with PCR-confirmed SARS-CoV-2 infection or an uninfected control (not recorded which). The specimen was whole blood, collected at baseline. Here the CDR3 reads CASSSSFEQYF. As DNA, the CDR3 is TGTGCCAGCAGCTCCTCTTTCGAGCAGTACTTC.